Listed below are T cell receptor beta chains from one sample, sequenced in a study of Ad26.COV2.S vaccination and SARS-CoV-2 variants. The method was immunoSEQ multiplex PCR; TCRdb's version includes in-frame clones alone and lacks a portion of them. The data contain 300,000 to 400,000 clones, roughly 90% of them seen just once; the ten biggest clones take up approximately 5%. The sequences come from peripheral blood, collected in a trial of Ad26.COV2.S vaccine versus placebo. The source is a person between 18 and 65 years old who received the Ad26.COV2.S COVID-19 vaccine or a placebo. Each CDR3 is given with its conserved first and last residue. D genes are given only for firm matches. Only part of the rows carry a size: once, few, many, or a class if the clone is expanded.

CSAGDNEQFF | TGCAGCGCCGGAGACAATGAGCAGTTCTTC | TRBV29-1 | once | TRBJ2-1 | -
CASSLYGTSGRRGGEQFF | TGTGCCAGCAGTTTATACGGGACTAGCGGGAGACGGGGGGGAGAGCAGTTCTTC | TRBV28 | - | TRBJ2-1 | TRBD2
CASSRPSINSPLHF | TGTGCCAGCAGCCGACCATCCATCAATTCACCCCTCCACTTT | TRBV27 | - | TRBJ1-6 | -
CASTSRGTGETQYF | TGCGCCAGCACCTCCCGGGGGACCGGGGAGACCCAGTACTTC | TRBV5-1 | - | TRBJ2-5 | -
CASSPGLLPSSGNTIYF | TGTGCCAGCAGTCCAGGCCTGTTACCCAGCTCTGGAAACACCATATATTTT | TRBV6-6 | - | TRBJ1-3 | -
CASSARGTPYSYEQYF | TGTGCCAGCAGTGCACGCGGGACACCCTACTCCTACGAGCAGTACTTC | TRBV6-1 | - | TRBJ2-7 | -
CASSLVQSGATEAFF | TGTGCCAGCAGCTTAGTTCAATCAGGGGCCACTGAAGCTTTCTTT | TRBV7-9 | - | TRBJ1-1 | -
CASSLGLAEINEQFF | TGTGCCAGCAGCTTAGGTCTAGCGGAGATCAATGAGCAGTTCTTC | TRBV7-8 | once | TRBJ2-1 | TRBD2
CASSPTGANTEAFF | TGTGCCAGCAGCCCGACAGGGGCAAACACTGAAGCTTTCTTT | TRBV6-5 | - | TRBJ1-1 | TRBD1
CASSLGRFREETQYF | TGTGCCAGCAGCTTGGGCAGGTTTCGTGAGGAGACCCAGTACTTC | TRBV7-9 | - | TRBJ2-5 | -
CASSSTGTVGSPLHF | TGTGCCAGCAGCTCAACCGGGACAGTGGGTTCACCCCTCCACTTT | TRBV7-9 | - | TRBJ1-6 | TRBD1
CASSPTGGASDGYTF | TGTGCCAGCAGCCCAACAGGGGGCGCATCTGATGGCTACACCTTC | TRBV7-9 | - | TRBJ1-2 | TRBD1
CAISIGGTEAFF | TGTGCCATCAGTATCGGAGGGACTGAAGCTTTCTTT | TRBV10-3 | - | TRBJ1-1 | -
CASSQDRGEMDEKLFF | TGCGCCAGCAGCCAAGATAGGGGGGAGATGGATGAAAAACTGTTTTTT | TRBV4-3 | - | TRBJ1-4 | -
CASSARGGTEAFF | TGTGCCAGCAGTGCCCGGGGAGGCACTGAAGCTTTCTTT | TRBV2 | - | TRBJ1-1 | -
CASSGLAGGTDTQYF | TGTGCCAGCAGTGGACTAGCGGGAGGGACAGATACGCAGTATTTT | TRBV6-4 | - | TRBJ2-3 | TRBD2
CASKLLEGADTQYF | TGCGCCAGTAAACTCCTAGAGGGGGCAGATACGCAGTATTTT | TRBV4-1 | - | TRBJ2-3 | -
CASSSFQGGSSGNTIYF | TGTGCCAGCAGCTCATTTCAAGGGGGGTCCTCTGGAAACACCATATATTTT | TRBV9 | - | TRBJ1-3 | -
CASSIFGTSTYNEQFF | TGTGCCAGTAGTATATTCGGGACTAGCACCTACAATGAGCAGTTCTTC | TRBV19 | - | TRBJ2-1 | TRBD2
CASSAILAGAQYF | TGTGCCAGCAGCGCCATCCTAGCGGGGGCGCAGTACTTC | TRBV7-2 | - | TRBJ2-7 | TRBD2
CASSIGRGFDGYTF | TGTGCCAGTAGTATAGGAAGAGGGTTCGATGGCTACACCTTC | TRBV19 | - | TRBJ1-2 | -
CATSSGTGDTQPQHF | TGTGCCACCAGCAGCGGGACAGGGGATACTCAGCCCCAGCATTTT | TRBV15 | - | TRBJ1-5 | TRBD1
CASGALASGKETQYF | TGTGCCAGCGGAGCCCTGGCTAGCGGCAAAGAGACCCAGTACTTC | TRBV6-5 | - | TRBJ2-5 | TRBD2
CASSLSILNEKLFF | TGTGCCAGCAGTTTATCCATATTAAATGAAAAACTGTTTTTT | TRBV27 | - | TRBJ1-4 | -
CASSKSGNEQFF | TGTGCCAGCAGCAAAAGTGGCAATGAGCAGTTCTTC | TRBV2 | - | TRBJ2-1 | -